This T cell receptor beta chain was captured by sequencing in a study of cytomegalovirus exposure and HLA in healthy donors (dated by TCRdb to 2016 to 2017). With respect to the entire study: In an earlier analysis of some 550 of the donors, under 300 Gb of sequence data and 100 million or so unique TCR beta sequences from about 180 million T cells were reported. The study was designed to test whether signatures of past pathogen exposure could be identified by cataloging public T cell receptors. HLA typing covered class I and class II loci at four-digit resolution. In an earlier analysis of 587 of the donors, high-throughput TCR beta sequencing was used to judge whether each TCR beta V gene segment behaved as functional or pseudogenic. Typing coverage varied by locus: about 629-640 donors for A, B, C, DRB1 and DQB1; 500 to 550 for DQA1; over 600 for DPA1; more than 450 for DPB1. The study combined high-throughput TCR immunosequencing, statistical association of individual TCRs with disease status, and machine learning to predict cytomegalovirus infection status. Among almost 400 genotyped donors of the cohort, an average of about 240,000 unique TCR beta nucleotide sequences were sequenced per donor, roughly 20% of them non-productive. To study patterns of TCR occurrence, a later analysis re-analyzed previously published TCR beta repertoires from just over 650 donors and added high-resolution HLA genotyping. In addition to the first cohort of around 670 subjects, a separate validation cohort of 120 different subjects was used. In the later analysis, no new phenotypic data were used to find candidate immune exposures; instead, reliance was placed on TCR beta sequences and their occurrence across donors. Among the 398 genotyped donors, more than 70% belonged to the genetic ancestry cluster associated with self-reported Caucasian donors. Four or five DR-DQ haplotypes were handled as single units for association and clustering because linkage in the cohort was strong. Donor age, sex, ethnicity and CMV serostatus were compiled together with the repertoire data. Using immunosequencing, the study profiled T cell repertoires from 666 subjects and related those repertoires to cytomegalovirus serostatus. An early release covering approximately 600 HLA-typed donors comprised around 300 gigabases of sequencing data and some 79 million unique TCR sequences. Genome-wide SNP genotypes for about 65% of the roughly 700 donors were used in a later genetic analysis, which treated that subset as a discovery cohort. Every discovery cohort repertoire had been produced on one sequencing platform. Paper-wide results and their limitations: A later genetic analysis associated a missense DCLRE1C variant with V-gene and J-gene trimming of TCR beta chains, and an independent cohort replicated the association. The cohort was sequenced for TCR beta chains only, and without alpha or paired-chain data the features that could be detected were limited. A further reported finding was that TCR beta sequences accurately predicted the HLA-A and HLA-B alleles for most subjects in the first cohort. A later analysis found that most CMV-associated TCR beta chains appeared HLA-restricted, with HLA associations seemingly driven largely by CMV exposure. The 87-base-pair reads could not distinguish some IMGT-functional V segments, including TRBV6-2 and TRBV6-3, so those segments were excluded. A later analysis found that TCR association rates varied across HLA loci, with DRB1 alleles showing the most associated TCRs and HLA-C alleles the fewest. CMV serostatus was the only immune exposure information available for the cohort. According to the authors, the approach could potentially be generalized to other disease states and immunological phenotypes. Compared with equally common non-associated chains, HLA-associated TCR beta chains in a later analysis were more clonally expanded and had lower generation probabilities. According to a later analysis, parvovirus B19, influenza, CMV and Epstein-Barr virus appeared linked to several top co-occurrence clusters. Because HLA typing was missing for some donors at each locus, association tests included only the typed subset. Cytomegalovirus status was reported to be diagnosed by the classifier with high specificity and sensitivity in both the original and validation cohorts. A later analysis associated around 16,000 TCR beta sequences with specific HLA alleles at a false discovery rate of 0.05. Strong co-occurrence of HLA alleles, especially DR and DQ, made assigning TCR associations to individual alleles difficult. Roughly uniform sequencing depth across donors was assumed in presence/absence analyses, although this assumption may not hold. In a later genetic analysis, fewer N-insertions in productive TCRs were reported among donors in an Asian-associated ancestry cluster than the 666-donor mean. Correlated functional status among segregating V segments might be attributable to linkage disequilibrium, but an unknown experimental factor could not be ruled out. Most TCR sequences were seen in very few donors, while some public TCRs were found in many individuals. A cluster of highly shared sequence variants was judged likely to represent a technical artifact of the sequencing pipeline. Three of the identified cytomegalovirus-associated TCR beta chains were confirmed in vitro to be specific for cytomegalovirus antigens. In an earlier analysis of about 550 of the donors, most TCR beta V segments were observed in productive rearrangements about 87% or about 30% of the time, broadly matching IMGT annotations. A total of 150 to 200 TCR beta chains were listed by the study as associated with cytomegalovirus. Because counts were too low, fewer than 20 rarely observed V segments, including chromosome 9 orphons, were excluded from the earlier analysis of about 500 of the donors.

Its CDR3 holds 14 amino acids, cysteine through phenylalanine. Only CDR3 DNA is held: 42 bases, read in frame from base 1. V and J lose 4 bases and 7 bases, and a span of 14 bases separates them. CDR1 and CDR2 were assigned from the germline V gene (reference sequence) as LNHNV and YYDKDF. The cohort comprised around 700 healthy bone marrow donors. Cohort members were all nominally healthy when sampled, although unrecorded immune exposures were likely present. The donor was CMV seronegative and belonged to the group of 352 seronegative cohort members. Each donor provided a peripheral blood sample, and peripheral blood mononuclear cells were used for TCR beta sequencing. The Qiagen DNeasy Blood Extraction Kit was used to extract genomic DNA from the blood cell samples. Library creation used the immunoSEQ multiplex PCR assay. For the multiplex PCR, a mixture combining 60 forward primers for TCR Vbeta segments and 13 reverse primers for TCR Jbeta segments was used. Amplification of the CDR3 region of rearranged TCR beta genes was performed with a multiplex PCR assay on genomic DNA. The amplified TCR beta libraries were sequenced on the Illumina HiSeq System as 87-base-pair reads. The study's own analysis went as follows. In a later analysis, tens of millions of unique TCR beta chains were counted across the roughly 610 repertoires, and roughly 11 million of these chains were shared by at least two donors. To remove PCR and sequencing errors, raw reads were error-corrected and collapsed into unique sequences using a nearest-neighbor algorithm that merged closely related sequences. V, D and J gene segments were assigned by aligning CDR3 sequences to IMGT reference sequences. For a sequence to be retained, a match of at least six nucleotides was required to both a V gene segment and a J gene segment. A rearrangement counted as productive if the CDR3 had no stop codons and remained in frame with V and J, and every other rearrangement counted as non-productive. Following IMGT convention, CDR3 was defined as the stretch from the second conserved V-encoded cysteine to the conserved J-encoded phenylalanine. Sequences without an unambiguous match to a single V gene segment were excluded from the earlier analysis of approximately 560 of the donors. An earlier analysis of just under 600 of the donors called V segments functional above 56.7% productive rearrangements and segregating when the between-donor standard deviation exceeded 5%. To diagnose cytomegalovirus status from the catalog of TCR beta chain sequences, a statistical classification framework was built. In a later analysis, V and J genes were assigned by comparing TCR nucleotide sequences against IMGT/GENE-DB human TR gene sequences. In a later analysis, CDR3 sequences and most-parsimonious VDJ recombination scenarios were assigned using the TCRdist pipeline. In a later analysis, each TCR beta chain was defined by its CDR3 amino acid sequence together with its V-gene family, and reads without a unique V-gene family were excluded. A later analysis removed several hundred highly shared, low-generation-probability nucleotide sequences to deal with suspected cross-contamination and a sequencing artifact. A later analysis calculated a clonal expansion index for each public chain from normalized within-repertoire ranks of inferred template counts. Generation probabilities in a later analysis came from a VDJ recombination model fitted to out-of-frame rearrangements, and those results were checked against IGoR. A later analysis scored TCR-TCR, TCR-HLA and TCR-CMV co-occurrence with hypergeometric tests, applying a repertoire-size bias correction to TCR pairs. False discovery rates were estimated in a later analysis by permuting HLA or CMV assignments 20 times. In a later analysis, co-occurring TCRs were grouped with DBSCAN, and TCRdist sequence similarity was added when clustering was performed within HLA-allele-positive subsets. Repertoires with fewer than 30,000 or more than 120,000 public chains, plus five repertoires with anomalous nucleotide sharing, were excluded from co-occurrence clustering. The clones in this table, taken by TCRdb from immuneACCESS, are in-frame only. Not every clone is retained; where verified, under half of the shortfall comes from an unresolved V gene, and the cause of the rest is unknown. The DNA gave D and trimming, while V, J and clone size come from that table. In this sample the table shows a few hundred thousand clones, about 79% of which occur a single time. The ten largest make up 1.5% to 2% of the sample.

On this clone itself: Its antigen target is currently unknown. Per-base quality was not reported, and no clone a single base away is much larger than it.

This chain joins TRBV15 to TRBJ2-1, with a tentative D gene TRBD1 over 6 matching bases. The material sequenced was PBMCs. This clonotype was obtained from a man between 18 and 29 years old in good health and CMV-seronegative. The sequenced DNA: TGTGCCACCAGCACGGGATCCGACAGGAATGAGCAGTTCTTC. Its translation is CATSTGSDRNEQFF.